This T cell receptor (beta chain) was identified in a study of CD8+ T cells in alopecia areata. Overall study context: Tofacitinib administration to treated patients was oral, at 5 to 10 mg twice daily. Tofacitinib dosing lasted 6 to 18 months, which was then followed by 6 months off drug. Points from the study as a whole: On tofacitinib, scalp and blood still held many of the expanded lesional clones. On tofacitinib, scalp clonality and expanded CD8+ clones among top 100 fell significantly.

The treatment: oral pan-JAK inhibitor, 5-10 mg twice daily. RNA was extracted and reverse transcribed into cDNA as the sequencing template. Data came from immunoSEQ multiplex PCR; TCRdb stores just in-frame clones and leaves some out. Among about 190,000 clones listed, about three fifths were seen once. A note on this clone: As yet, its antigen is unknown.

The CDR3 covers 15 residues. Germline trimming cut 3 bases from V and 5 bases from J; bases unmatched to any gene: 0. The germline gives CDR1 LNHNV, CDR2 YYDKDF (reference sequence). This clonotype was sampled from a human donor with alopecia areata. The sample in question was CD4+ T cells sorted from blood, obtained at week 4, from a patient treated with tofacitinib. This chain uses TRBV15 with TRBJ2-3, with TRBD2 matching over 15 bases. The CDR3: CATSRGLAGGDTQYF. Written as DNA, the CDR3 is TGTGCCACCAGCAGGGGACTAGCGGGAGGAGATACGCAGTATTTT.